The T cell receptor (beta chain) described here comes from a study of technical replicates of blood from a handful of donors. Generated by immunoSEQ multiplex PCR, the TCRdb table keeps only in-frame clones and is missing some. This table holds tens of thousands of clones, 92% found once. V lost 2 bases and J lost 4; bases outside the gene matches: 4. CDR3 length equals 14 residues. Germline values: CDR1 MNHNS, CDR2 SASEGT. The V call is TRBV6-1, the J call TRBJ1-2, with 7 bases that match TRBD1. The source of this sequence is a human donor in good health. The sample was T cells isolated from PBMCs. CDR3 bases: TGTGCCAGCAGTGAACAGGGACAGTTCTATGGCTACACCTTC. Translation: CASSEQGQFYGYTF.